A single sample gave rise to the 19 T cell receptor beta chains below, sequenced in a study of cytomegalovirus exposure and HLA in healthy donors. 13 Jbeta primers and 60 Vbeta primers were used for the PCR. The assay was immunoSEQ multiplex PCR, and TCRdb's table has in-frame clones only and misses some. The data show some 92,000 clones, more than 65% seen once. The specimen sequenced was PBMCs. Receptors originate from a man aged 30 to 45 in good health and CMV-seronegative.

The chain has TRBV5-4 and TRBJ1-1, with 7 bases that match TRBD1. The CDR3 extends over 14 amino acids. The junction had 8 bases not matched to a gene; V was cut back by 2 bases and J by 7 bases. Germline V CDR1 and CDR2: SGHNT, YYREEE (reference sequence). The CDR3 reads CASSFQGDYNEAFF. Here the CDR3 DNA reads TGTGCCAGCAGCTTCCAGGGGGATTATAATGAAGCTTTCTTT.

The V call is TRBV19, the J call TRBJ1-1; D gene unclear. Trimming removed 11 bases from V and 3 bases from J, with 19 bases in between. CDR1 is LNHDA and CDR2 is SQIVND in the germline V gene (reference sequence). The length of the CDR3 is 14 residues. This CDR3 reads CASKVGLHDTEAFF. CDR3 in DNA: TGTGCCTCAAAAGTGGGCCTCCACGACACTGAAGCTTTCTTT.

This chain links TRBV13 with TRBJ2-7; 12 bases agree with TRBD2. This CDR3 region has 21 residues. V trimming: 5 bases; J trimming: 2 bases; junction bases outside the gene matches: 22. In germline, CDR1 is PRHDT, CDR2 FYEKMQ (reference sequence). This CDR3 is CASSPPLTLTSGGGGPYEQYF. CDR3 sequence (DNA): TGTGCCAGCAGCCCCCCCCTGACGCTGACTAGCGGGGGAGGAGGCCCCTACGAGCAGTACTTC.

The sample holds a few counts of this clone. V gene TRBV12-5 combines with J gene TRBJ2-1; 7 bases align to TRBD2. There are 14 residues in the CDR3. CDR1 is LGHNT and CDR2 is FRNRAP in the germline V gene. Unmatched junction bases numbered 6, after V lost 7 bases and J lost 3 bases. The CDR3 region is CASERGPNYNEQFF. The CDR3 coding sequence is TGTGCTAGTGAGCGGGGACCGAACTACAATGAGCAGTTCTTC.

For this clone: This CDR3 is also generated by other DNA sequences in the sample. The CDR3: CASSGLFEQYF. In nucleotides, the CDR3 is TGTGCCAGCAGTGGGCTCTTCGAGCAGTACTTC. The rearrangement links TRBV6-1 to TRBJ2-7, with no clear D. The CDR3 runs 11 residues. Deletions cut 4 bases from V and 6 bases from J, with 7 bases between. The germline V gene has CDR1 MNHNS and CDR2 SASEGT.

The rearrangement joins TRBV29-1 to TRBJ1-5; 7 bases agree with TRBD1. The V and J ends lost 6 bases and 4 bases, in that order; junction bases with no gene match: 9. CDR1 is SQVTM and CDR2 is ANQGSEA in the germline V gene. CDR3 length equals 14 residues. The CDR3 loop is CSVREGTVNQPQHF. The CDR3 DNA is TGCAGCGTCCGAGAAGGGACAGTGAATCAGCCCCAGCATTTT.

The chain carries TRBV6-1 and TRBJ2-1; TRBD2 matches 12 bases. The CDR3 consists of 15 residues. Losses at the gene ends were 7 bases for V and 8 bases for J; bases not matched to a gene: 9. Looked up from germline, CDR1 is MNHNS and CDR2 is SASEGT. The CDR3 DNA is TGTGCCAGCACCTCCGGACTAGCGGGGATTGATGAGCAGTTCTTC. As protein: CASTSGLAGIDEQFF.

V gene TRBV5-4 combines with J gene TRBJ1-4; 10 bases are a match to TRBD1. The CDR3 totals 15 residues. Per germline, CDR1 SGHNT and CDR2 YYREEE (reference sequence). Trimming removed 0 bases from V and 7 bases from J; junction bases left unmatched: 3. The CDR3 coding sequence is TGTGCCAGCAGCTTGGCCGGGACAGGGGTTGAAAAACTGTTTTTT. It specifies CASSLAGTGVEKLFF. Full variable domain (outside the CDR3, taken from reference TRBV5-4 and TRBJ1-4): ETGVTQSPTHLIKTRGQQVTLRCSSQSGHNTVSWYQQALGQGPQFIFQYYREEENGRGNFPPRFSGLQFPNYSSELNVNALELDDSALYLCASSLAGTGVEKLFFGSGTQLSVL.

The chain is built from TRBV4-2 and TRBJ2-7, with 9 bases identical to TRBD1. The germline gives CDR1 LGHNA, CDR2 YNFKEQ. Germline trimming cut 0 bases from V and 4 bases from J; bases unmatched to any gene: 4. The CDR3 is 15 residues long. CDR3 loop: CASSQDGQGPYEQYF. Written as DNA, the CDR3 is TGTGCCAGCAGCCAAGATGGACAGGGGCCTTACGAGCAGTACTTC.

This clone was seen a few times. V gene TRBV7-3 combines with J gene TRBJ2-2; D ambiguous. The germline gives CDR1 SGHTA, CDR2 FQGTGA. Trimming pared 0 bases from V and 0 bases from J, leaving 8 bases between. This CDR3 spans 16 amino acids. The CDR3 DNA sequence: TGTGCCAGCAGCTTAACGTCCAGATCGAACACCGGGGAGCTGTTTTTT. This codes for CASSLTSRSNTGELFF.

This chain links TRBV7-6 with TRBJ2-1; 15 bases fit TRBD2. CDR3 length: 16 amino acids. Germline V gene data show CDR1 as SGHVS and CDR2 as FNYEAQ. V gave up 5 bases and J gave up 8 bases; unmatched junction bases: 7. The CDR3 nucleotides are TGTGCCAGCAGCAAGAGGACTAGCGGGGGGGTGGATGAGCAGTTCTTC. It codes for CASSKRTSGGVDEQFF.

The DNA for the CDR3 is TGTGCCAGCAGTTACAGGGGTGGACAGGGTTTCGACGAGCAGTACTTC. It codes for CASSYRGGQGFDEQYF. The J gene is TRBJ2-7, the V gene TRBV6-6; 8 bases line up with TRBD1. The germline V gene has CDR1 MNHNY and CDR2 SVGAGI (reference sequence). The CDR3 sequence is 16 residues long. The J segment lost 5 bases and the V segment lost 2 bases, leaving 11 bases of the junction unmatched.

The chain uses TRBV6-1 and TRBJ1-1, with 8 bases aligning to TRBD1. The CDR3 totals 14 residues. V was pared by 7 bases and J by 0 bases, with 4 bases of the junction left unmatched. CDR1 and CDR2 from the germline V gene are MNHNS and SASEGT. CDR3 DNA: TGTGCCAGCACTACGACAGGGGTGAACACTGAAGCTTTCTTT. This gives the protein CASTTTGVNTEAFF.

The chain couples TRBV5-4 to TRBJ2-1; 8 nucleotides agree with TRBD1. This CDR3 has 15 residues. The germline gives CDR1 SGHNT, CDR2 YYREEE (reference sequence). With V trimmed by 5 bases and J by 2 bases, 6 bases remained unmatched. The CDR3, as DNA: TGTGCCAGCAGTTCGCCGGGACAGGCCTACAATGAGCAGTTCTTC. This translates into CASSSPGQAYNEQFF.

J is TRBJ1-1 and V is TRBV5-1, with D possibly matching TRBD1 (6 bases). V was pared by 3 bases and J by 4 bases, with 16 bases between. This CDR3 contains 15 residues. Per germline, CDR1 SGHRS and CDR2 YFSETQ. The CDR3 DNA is TGCGCCAGCAGCTCATCGCCAGGGGCAGGCACTGAAGCTTTCTTT. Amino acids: CASSSSPGAGTEAFF.

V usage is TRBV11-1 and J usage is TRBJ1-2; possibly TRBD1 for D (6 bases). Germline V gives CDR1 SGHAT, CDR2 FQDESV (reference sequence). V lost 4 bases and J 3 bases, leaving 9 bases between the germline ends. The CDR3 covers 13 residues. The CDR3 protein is CASSSAGDYGYTF. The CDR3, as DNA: TGTGCCAGCAGCTCTGCAGGGGACTATGGCTACACCTTC.

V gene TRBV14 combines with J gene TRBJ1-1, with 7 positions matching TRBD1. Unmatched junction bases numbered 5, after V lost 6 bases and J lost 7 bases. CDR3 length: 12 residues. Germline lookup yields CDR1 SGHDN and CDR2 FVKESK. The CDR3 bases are TGTGCCAGCAGTCAACAGGGGTATGAAGCTTTCTTT. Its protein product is CASSQQGYEAFF.

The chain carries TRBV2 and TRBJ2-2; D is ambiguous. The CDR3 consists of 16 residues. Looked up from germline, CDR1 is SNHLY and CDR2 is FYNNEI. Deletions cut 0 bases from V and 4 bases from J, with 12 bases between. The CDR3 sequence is CASSEARHWRTGELFF. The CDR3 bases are TGTGCCAGCAGTGAAGCGAGACACTGGCGCACCGGGGAGCTGTTTTTT.

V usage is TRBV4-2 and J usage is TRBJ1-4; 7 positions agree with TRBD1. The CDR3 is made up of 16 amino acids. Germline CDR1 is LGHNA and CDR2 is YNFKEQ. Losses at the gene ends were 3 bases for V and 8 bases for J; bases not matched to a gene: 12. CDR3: CASSHKGNTGVEKLFF. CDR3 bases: TGTGCCAGCAGCCACAAAGGGAATACAGGGGTCGAAAAACTGTTTTTT.